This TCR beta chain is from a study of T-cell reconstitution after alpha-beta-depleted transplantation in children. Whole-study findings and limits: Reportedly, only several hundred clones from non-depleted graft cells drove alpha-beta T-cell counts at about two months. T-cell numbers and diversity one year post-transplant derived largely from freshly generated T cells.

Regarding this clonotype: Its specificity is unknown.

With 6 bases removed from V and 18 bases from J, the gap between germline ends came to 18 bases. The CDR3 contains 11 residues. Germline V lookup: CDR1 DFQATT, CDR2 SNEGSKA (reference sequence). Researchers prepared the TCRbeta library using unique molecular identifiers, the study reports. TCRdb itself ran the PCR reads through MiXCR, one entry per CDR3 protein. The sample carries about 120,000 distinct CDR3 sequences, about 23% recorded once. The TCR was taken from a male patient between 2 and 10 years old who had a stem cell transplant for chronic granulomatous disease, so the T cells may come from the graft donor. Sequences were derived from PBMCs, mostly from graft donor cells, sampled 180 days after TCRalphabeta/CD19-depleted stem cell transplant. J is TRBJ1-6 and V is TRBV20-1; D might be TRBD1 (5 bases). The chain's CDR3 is CSALEGPSDHF. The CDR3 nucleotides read TGCAGTGCGCTAGAGGGACCCTCCGACCACTTT.